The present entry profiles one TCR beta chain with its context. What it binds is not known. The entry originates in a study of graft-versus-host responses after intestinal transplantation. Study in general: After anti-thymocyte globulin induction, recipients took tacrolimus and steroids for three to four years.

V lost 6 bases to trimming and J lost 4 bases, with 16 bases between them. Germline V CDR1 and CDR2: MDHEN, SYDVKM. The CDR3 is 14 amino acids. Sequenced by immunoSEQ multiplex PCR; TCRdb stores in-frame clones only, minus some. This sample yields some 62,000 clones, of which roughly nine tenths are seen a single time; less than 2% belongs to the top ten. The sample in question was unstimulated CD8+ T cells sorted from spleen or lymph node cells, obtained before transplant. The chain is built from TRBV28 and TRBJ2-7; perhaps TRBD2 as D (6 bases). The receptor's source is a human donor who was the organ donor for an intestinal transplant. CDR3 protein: CASSTTGETYEQYF. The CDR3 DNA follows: TGTGCCAGCAGCACGACGGGAGAGACTTACGAGCAGTACTTC.